The clone carrying this T cell receptor beta chain was observed a handful of times. The data belong to a study of preoperative IRX-2 immunotherapy in early breast cancer. Germline loops: CDR1 WNHNN, CDR2 SYGVQD (reference sequence). The CDR3 consists of 15 residues. V trimming: 6 bases; J trimming: 2 bases; junction bases outside the gene matches: 4. Treatment indicated: preoperative locoregional IRX-2 cytokine immunotherapy. Samples came from a phase Ib trial of preoperative locoregional IRX-2 cytokine immunotherapy. The protocol was immunoSEQ multiplex PCR, while the TCRdb copy is restricted to in-frame clones and leaves out a portion. The data hold about 98,000 clones, with 80% to 90% observed a single time.

This sequence was found in a human donor with breast cancer. The chain has TRBV10-1 and TRBJ1-3; TRBD1 agrees at 10 bases. The sequenced sample was tumor tissue, obtained after IRX-2 immunotherapy. DNA for the CDR3: TGCGCCAGCAGCTCCGGGACAGGGGCTGGAAACACCATATATTTT. Its protein is CASSSGTGAGNTIYF.